One sample yielded the 21 T cell receptor beta chains listed below, sequenced in a study of shared clonotypes between healthy human individuals. Some clones are missing from TCRdb's copy, which holds only in-frame ones; the method was immunoSEQ multiplex PCR. Among about 640,000 clones listed, 60% to 80% were seen once. Sequenced material: memory CD4+ T cells sorted from blood. As to subset: CD45RA-negative fraction. Source of these receptors: a woman aged 25 to 39 in good health.

The rearrangement uses TRBV4-1 and TRBJ2-7, with 7 bases lining up with TRBD2. The CDR3 contains 14 residues. Germline CDR1 reads MGHRA; CDR2 reads YSYEKL. V was clipped by 2 bases and J by 4 bases; unmatched bases: 5. Written as DNA, the CDR3 is TGCGCCAGCAGCCAACGCTTGCGGGAGTACGAGCAGTACTTC. Translating it yields CASSQRLREYEQYF.

CDR3 sequence: CASSPRLETNQPQHF. As DNA, the CDR3 is TGTGCCAGCAGCCCCCGATTAGAGACCAATCAGCCCCAGCATTTT. The genes are TRBV21-1 and TRBJ1-5. TRBV21-1 constitutes a pseudogene. The CDR3 length is 15 residues.

V usage is TRBV30 and J usage is TRBJ1-2, with D possibly matching TRBD1 (5 bases). This CDR3 contains 13 residues. Germline V CDR1 and CDR2: GTSNPN, SVGIG (reference sequence). The ends were cut back, 4 bases at V and 8 bases at J, with 17 bases in the middle. The CDR3 bases are TGTGCCTGGAAGCCAGGGATGGAAGGCGGCTACACCTTC. Its translation: CAWKPGMEGGYTF. The full variable domain, its missing parts supplied by reference TRBV30 and TRBJ1-2, is SQTIHQWPATLVQPVGSPLSLECTVEGTSNPNLYWYRQAAGRGLQLLFYSVGIGQISSEVPQNLSASRPQDRQFILSSKKLLLSDSGFYLCAWKPGMEGGYTFGSGTRLTVV.

The rearrangement uses TRBV28 and TRBJ2-1, with D perhaps matching TRBD1 or TRBD2 (5 bases each). CDR3 size: 18 residues. Germline values: CDR1 MDHEN, CDR2 SYDVKM. The ends were cut back, 5 bases at V and 5 bases at J, with 25 bases in the middle. DNA of the CDR3: TGTGCCAGCAGTCCACCCCGGACACCGAGACGGGAAAACAATGAGCAGTTCTTC. Translating gives CASSPPRTPRRENNEQFF.

This clone was seen more than once but under ten times. The V call is TRBV2, the J call TRBJ1-5; maybe TRBD1 (5 bases). This CDR3 contains 14 residues. Germline CDR1 reads SNHLY; CDR2 reads FYNNEI. V was trimmed by 2 bases and J by 11 bases, leaving 16 bases between them. In DNA form, the CDR3 reads TGTGCCAGCAGTGAAAACGGGGGAGGCACAACCCAGCATTTT. As protein: CASSENGGGTTQHF.

This clone showed up just a few times. The chain joins TRBV6-5 to TRBJ2-7; D unclear. CDR1 and CDR2 (germline): MNHEY, SVGAGI. V was shortened by 5 bases and J by 0 bases, with 14 bases between the two germline ends. The CDR3 loop spans 15 amino acids. This CDR3 is CASSRLGPTSYEQYF. The CDR3 DNA reads TGTGCCAGCAGTCGGCTAGGACCGACCTCCTACGAGCAGTACTTC.

This clone was seen more than once but under ten times. V gene TRBV19 combines with J gene TRBJ2-1; TRBD1 aligns across 11 bases. J was trimmed by 4 bases and V by 4 bases; bases with no gene match: 9. The CDR3 covers 17 residues. Looked up from germline, CDR1 is LNHDA and CDR2 is SQIVND (reference sequence). Written as DNA, the CDR3 is TGTGCCAGTAGTACCACCACCGGGACAGGGGGATACAATGAGCAGTTCTTC. It encodes CASSTTTGTGGYNEQFF. The full variable domain, completed using reference TRBV19 and TRBJ2-1, is DGGITQSPKYLFRKEGQNVTLSCEQNLNHDAMYWYRQDPGQGLRLIYYSQIVNDFQKGDIAEGYSVSREKKESFPLTVTSAQKNPTAFYLCASSTTTGTGGYNEQFFGPGTRLTVL.

This chain's CDR3 is CATSRDSRGAGNTIYF. The CDR3 nucleotides are TGTGCCACCAGCAGAGATTCCCGGGGCGCTGGAAACACCATATATTTT. The chain carries TRBV15 and TRBJ1-3, with D possibly being TRBD1 (5 bases). The V end lost 0 bases, the J end lost 2 bases, and 11 bases lay between the germline ends. This CDR3 is built from 16 residues. Germline V gene data show CDR1 as LNHNV and CDR2 as YYDKDF (reference sequence).

The chain uses TRBV7-9 and TRBJ1-1, with a tentative D call TRBD1 (5 bases). With 3 bases removed from V and 3 bases from J, the gap between germline ends came to 11 bases. The V gene's germline CDR1 is SEHNR and CDR2 FQNEAQ (reference sequence). This CDR3 has 14 amino acids. CDR3 amino acids: CASSFLATDTEAFF. The DNA of the CDR3 is TGTGCCAGCAGCTTCCTGGCGACAGACACTGAAGCTTTCTTT.

The sample holds a few counts of this clone. The chain recombines TRBV5-1 with TRBJ2-5; 8 bases line up with TRBD2. The DNA end is a closer match to TRBJ2-7, so the J assignment may be wrong. This CDR3 is built from 15 residues. Germline V gives CDR1 SGHRS, CDR2 YFSETQ. CDR3 sequence reads: CASSLRTGGSNEQYF. The DNA of the CDR3 is TGCGCCAGCAGCTTGAGGACGGGAGGGAGTAACGAGCAGTACTTC.

The chain links TRBV7-9 to TRBJ2-2; 14 nucleotides line up with TRBD2. This CDR3 comprises 17 residues. Germline CDR1 is SEHNR and CDR2 is FQNEAQ (reference sequence). The ends lost 4 bases at V and 1 base at J; junction bases unmatched: 2. The CDR3 sequence: CASSWGLAGENTGELFF. The CDR3 DNA is TGTGCCAGCAGCTGGGGACTAGCGGGAGAGAACACCGGGGAGCTGTTTTTT. The whole variable domain, filled in from reference TRBV7-9 and TRBJ2-2, reads DTGVSQNPRHKITKRGQNVTFRCDPISEHNRLYWYRQTLGQGPEFLTYFQNEAQLEKSRLLSDRFSAERPKGSFSTLEIQRTEQGDSAMYLCASSWGLAGENTGELFFGEGSRLTVL.

J is TRBJ1-2 and V is TRBV4-1; 12 bases map to TRBD1. In germline, CDR1 is MGHRA, CDR2 YSYEKL. The V gene end was trimmed by 4 bases and the J gene end by 2 bases; junction bases not matched to a gene: 2. The CDR3 runs 15 residues. Here the CDR3 reads CASSPGTGGNYGYTF. The DNA of the CDR3 is TGCGCCAGCAGCCCCGGGACAGGGGGCAACTATGGCTACACCTTC.

With respect to this clone: A single base separates this from a much larger clone, so it may be a read error. The chain is built from TRBV6-6 and TRBJ2-7, with 9 nucleotides matching TRBD1. The CDR3 covers 14 residues. V was pared by 5 bases and J by 3 bases, with 5 bases of the junction left unmatched. Germline V lookup: CDR1 MNHNY, CDR2 SVGAGI (reference sequence). As DNA, the CDR3 is TGTGCCAGCAGTCAACAGGGGGCCGTCTACGAGCAGTACTTC. Translating it yields CASSQQGAVYEQYF.

The chain combines TRBV5-1 with TRBJ2-5; a weak D match, TRBD2 (6 bases). V was trimmed by 0 bases and J by 5 bases, leaving 14 bases between them. The CDR3 length is 15 residues. The germline V gene has CDR1 SGHRS and CDR2 YFSETQ. The CDR3 loop is CASSLEGLGIETQYF. The CDR3 bases are TGCGCCAGCAGCTTGGAGGGACTGGGCATCGAGACCCAGTACTTC.

The chain has TRBV6-1 and TRBJ2-7; no definite D call. The CDR3 sequence is 13 residues long. The V end lost 3 bases, the J end lost 2 bases, and 8 bases lay between the germline ends. CDR1 and CDR2 (germline): MNHNS, SASEGT. The CDR3 sequence: CASSEGGTYEQYF. In DNA, the CDR3 is TGTGCCAGCAGTGAGGGCGGAACCTACGAGCAGTACTTC.

This chain's CDR3 is CASRPLAGGDYNEQFF. DNA for the CDR3: TGTGCCAGCAGGCCACTAGCGGGAGGTGACTACAATGAGCAGTTCTTC. This chain joins TRBV27 and TRBJ2-1, with 12 bases that match TRBD2. Germline loops: CDR1 MNHEY, CDR2 SMNVEV (reference sequence). The CDR3 has 16 amino acids. V gave up 6 bases and J gave up 3 bases; unmatched junction bases: 6.

The V and J genes are TRBV28 and TRBJ2-7; 11 bases map to TRBD2. Germline assignment: CDR1 MDHEN and CDR2 SYDVKM. The CDR3 is made up of 14 amino acids. Trimming at V came to 5 bases and at J to 9 bases, leaving 9 bases not matched to a gene. The DNA of the CDR3 is TGTGCCAGCAGTACGACTAGCGGGGCATCTCGGCAGTACTTC. Protein product: CASSTTSGASRQYF.

This clone was found a few times. This may be a read error, as it is one base from a much larger clone. The sample holds other DNA sequences that translate to the same CDR3. The chain joins TRBV10-3 to TRBJ2-3; D is unresolved. The CDR3 extends over 13 amino acids. Trimming took off 2 bases at V and 2 bases at J, with 5 bases between the two ends. Looked up from germline, CDR1 is ENHRY and CDR2 is SYGVKD. The CDR3 DNA sequence: TGTGCCATCAGTGAGCCACCCACAGATACGCAGTATTTT. Its protein is CAISEPPTDTQYF.

The CDR3 DNA follows: TGTGCCAGCAGCCCAGACACGGGACTAGCGGCTAGCACAGATACGCAGTATTTT. This gives the protein CASSPDTGLAASTDTQYF. V usage is TRBV9 and J usage is TRBJ2-3, with 11 bases identical to TRBD2. The CDR3 loop spans 18 amino acids. Germline-derived CDR1 and CDR2 are SGDLS and YYNGEE. Trimming at V came to 4 bases and at J to 0 bases, leaving 10 bases not matched to a gene.

V gene TRBV7-8 combines with J gene TRBJ1-3, with D hard to call. V lost 5 bases and J lost 2, with 28 bases in between. This CDR3 contains 20 residues. Germline V gives CDR1 SGHVS, CDR2 FQNEAQ. In DNA form, the CDR3 reads TGTGCCAGCAGCCCTCGCCCCTTGGAGGGCTCCTTTCGACCTGGAAACACCATATATTTT. Its protein is CASSPRPLEGSFRPGNTIYF.

The V call is TRBV2, the J call TRBJ2-6; D is ambiguous. V shed 3 bases and J shed 4 bases, with 10 bases lying between them. This CDR3 region has 15 residues. Germline loops: CDR1 SNHLY, CDR2 FYNNEI. The CDR3 DNA reads as TGTGCCAGCAGTGATCCCCTATCCGGGGCCAACGTCCTGACTTTC. Residues: CASSDPLSGANVLTF.